One T cell receptor (beta chain) is described in this entry. One entry per CDR3 protein results from TCRdb running MiXCR on the 5' RACE reads. In the table there are 53,000 or so distinct CDR3 sequences, about 9.2% of which are singletons. These data come from a study of early T cells in non-severe SARS-CoV-2 infection. The CDR3 loop spans 14 amino acids. With 2 bases removed from V and 4 bases from J, the gap between germline ends came to 11 bases. The germline V gene encodes CDR1 SEHNR and CDR2 FQNEAQ (reference sequence). The V call is TRBV7-9, the J call TRBJ1-2, with D possibly being TRBD1 (5 bases). This sequence was found in an adult who was a healthcare worker with PCR-confirmed SARS-CoV-2 infection or an uninfected control (not recorded which). The sequencing input was whole blood. The CDR3 loop reads CASSLQGPGYGYTF. DNA for the CDR3: TGTGCCAGCAGCTTACAGGGCCCCGGCTATGGCTACACCTTC.